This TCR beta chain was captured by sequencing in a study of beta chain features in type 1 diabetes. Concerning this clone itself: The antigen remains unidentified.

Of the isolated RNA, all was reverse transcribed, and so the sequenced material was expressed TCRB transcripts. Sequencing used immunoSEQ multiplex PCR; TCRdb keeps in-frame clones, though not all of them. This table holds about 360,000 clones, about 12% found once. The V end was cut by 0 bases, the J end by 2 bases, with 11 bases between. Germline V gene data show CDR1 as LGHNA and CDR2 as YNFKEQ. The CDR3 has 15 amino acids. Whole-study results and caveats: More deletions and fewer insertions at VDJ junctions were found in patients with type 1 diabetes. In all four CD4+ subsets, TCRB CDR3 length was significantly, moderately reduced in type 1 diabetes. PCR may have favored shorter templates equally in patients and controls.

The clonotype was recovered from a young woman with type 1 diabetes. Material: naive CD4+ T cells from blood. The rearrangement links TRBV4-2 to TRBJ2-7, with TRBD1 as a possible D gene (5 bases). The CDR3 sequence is CASSQDILGPYEQYF. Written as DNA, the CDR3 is TGTGCCAGCAGCCAAGACATCCTGGGGCCCTACGAGCAGTACTTC.